This T cell receptor (beta chain) appears in the sequencing data of a study of blood T cell repertoires in COVID-19. Study overall: Sources were T cells, B-cell-depleted T cells, or PBMCs; the material itself was cDNA or gDNA.

Germline values: CDR1 MNHNY, CDR2 SVGAGI (reference sequence). Trimming cost V 5 bases and J 1 base, with 15 bases left between them. The CDR3 contains 16 residues. Before being deemed recovered, Cohort 3 donors had two negative PCRs, clearance, or symptom resolution. Clones were read by immunoSEQ multiplex PCR, and TCRdb kept only the in-frame ones, dropping some. The data show over 200,000 clones, around 80% seen once. Sample: PBMCs or T cells enriched from blood (not recorded which). The source of this sequence is a man between 60 and 70 years old who had recovered from COVID-19. The V gene is TRBV6-6, the J gene TRBJ1-5, with D perhaps matching TRBD1 (6 bases). The chain's CDR3 is CASSAQGWRSNQPQHF. CDR3 in DNA: TGTGCCAGCAGTGCGCAGGGGTGGCGAAGCAATCAGCCCCAGCATTTT.